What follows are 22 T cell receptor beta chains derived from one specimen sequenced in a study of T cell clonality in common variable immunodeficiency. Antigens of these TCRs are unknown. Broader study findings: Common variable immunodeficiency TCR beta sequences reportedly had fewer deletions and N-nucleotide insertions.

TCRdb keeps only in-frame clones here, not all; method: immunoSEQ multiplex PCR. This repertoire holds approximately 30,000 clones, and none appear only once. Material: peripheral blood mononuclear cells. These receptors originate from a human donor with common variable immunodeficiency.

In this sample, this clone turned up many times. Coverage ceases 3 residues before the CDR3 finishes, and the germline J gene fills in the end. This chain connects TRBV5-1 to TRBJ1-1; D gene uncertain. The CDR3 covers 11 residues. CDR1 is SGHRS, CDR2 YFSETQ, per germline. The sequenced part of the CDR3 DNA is TGCGCCAGCAGCTTGGGTCGTTTG. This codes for CASSLGRL. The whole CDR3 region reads CASSLGRLAFF.

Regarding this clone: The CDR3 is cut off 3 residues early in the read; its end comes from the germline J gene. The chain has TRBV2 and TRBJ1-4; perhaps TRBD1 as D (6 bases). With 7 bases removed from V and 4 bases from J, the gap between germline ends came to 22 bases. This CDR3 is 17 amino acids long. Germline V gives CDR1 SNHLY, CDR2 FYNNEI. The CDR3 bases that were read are TGTGCCAGCACAAGACCCTCCGACAGGCCTTTTAATGAAAAA. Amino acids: CASTRPSDRPFNEK. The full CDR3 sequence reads CASTRPSDRPFNEKLFF.

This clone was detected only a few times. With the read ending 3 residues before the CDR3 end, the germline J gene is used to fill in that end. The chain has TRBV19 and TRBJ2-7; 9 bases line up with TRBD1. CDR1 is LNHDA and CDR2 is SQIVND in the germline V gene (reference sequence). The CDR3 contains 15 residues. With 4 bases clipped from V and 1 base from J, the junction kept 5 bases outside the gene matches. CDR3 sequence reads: CASSKTGTGSYEQYF. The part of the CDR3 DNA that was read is TGTGCCAGTAGTAAGACCGGGACAGGGTCCTACGAG.

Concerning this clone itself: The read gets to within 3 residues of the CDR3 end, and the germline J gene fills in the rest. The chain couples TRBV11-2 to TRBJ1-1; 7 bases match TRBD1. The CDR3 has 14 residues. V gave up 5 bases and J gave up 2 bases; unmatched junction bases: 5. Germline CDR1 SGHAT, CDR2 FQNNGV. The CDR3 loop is CASSTGVRNTEAFF. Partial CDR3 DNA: TGTGCCAGCAGCACAGGGGTAAGAAACACTGAA.

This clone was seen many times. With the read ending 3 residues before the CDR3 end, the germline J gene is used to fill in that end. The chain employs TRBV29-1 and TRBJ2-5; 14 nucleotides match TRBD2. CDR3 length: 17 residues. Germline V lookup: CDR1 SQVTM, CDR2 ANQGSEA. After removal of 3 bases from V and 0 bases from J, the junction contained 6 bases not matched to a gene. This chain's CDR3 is CSVEGLAGAMYQETQYF. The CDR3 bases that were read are TGCAGCGTTGAGGGACTAGCGGGAGCAATGTACCAAGAGACC.

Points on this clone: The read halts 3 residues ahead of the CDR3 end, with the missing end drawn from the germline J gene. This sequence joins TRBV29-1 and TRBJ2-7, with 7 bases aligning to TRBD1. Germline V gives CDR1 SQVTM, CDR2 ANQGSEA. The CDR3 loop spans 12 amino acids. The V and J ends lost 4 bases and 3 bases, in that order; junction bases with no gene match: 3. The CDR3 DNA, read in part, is TGCAGCGTTGTCAGGACAGGCTACGAG. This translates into CSVVRTGYE. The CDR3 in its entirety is CSVVRTGYEQYF.

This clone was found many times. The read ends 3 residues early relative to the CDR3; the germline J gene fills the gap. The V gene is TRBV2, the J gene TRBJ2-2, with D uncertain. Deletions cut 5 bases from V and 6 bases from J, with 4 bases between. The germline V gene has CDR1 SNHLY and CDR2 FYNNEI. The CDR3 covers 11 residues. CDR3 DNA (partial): TGTGCCAGCAGTTATTCCGGGGAG. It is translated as CASSYSGE. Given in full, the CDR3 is CASSYSGELFF.

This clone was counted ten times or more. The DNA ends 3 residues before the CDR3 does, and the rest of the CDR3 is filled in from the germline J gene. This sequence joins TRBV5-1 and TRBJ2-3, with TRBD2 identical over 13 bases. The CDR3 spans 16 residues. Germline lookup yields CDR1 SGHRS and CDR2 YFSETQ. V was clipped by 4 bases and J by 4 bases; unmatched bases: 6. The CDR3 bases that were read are TGCGCCAGCAGCACCGGACTAGCGGGAGCCCCAGATACG. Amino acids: CASSTGLAGAPDT. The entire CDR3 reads CASSTGLAGAPDTQYF. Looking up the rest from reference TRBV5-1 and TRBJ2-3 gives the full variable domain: KAGVTQTPRYLIKTRGQQVTLSCSPISGHRSVSWYQQTPGQGLQFLFEYFSETQRNKGNFPGRFSGRQFSNSRSEMNVSTLELGDSALYLCASSTGLAGAPDTQYFGPGTRLTVL.

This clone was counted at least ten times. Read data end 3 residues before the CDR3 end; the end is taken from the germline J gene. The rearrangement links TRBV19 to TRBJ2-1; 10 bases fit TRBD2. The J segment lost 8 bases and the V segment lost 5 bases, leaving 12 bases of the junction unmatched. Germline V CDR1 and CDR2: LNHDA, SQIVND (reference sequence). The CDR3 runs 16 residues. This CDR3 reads CASSFEREGPFHEQFF. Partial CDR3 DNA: TGTGCCAGTAGTTTCGAGCGGGAGGGCCCTTTCCATGAG.

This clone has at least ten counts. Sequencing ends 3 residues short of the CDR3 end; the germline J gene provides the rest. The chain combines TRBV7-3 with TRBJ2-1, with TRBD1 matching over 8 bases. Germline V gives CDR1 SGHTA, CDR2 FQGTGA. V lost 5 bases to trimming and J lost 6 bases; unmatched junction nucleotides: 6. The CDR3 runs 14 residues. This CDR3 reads CASSQTGVTNEQFF. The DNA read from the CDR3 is TGTGCCAGCAGCCAGACAGGGGTGACCAATGAG.

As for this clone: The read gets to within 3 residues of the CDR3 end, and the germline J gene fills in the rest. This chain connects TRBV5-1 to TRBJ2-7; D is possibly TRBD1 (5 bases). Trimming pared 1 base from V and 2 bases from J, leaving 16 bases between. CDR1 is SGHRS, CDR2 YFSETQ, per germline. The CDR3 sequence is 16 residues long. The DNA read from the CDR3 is TGCGCCAGCAGCTTGTTCGTGCCAGGGCCAACCTACGAG. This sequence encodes CASSLFVPGPTYE. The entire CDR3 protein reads CASSLFVPGPTYEQYF.

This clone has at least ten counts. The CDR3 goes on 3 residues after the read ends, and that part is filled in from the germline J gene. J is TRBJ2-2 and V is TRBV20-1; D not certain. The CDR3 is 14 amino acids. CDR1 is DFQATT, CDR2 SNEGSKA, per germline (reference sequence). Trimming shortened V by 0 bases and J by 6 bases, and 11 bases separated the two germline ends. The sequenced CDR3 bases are TGCAGTGCTAGAGACCTAAAGGGTGCCGGGGAG. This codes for CSARDLKGAGE. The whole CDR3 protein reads CSARDLKGAGELFF.

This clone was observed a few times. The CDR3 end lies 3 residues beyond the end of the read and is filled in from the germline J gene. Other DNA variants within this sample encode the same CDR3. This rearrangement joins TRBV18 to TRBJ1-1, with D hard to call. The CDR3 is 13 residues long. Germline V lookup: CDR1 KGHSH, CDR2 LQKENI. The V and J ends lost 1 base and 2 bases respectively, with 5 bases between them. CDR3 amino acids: CASSPQPNTEAFF. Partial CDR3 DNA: TGTGCCAGCTCACCACAGCCAAACACTGAA. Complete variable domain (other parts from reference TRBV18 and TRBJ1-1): NAGVMQNPRHLVRRRGQEARLRCSPMKGHSHVYWYRQLPEEGLKFMVYLQKENIIDESGMPKERFSAEFPKEGPSILRIQQVVRGDSAAYFCASSPQPNTEAFFGQGTRLTVV.

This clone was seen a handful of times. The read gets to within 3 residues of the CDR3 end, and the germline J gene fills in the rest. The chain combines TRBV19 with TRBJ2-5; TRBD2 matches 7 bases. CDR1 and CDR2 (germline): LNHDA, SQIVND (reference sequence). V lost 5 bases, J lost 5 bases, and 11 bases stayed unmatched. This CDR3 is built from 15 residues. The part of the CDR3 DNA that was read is TGTGCCAGTAGTCCGCGACTAGCCCGAGGCGAGACC. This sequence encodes CASSPRLARGET. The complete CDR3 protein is CASSPRLARGETQYF. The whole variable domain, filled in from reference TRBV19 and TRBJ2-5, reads DGGITQSPKYLFRKEGQNVTLSCEQNLNHDAMYWYRQDPGQGLRLIYYSQIVNDFQKGDIAEGYSVSREKKESFPLTVTSAQKNPTAFYLCASSPRLARGETQYFGPGTRLLVL.

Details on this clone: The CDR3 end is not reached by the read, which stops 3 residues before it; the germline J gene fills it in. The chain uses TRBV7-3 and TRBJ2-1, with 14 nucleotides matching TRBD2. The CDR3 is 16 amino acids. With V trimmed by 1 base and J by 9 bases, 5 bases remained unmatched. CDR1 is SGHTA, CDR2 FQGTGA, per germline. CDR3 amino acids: CASSLMTSGRAIEQFF. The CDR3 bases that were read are TGTGCCAGCAGCTTAATGACTAGCGGGAGGGCCATTGAG.

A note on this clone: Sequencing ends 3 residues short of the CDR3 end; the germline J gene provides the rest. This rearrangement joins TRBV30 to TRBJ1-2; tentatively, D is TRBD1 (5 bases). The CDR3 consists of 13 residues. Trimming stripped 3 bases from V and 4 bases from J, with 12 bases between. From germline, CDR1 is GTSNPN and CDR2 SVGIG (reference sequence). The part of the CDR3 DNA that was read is TGTGCCTGGAGAGCAGACCAGGGCTATGGC. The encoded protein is CAWRADQGYG. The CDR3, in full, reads CAWRADQGYGYTF.

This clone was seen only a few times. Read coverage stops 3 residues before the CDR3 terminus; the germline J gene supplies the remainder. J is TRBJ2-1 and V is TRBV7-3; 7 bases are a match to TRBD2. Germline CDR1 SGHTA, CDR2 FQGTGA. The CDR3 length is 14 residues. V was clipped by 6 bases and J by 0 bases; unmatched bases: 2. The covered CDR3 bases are TGTGCCAGCAGGTCTAGCGGCTCCTACAATGAG. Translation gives CASRSSGSYNE. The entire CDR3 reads CASRSSGSYNEQFF.

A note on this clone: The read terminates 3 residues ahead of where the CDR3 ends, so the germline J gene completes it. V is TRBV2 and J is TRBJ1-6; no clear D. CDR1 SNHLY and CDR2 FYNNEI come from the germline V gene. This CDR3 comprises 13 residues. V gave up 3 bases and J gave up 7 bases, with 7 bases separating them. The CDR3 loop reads CASSDGLNSPLHF. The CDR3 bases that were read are TGTGCCAGCAGTGACGGACTGAATTCACCC. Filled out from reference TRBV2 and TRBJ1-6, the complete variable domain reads EPEVTQTPSHQVTQMGQEVILRCVPISNHLYFYWYRQILGQKVEFLVSFYNNEISEKSEIFDDQFSVERPDGSNFTLKIRSTKLEDSAMYFCASSDGLNSPLHFGNGTRLTVT.

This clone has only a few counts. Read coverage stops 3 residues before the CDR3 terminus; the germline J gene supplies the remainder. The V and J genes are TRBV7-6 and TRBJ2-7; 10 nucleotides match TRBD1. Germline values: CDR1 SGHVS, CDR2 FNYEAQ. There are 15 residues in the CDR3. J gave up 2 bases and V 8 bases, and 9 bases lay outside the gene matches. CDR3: CASQTGTGAPYEQYF. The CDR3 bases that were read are TGTGCCAGCCAAACCGGGACAGGGGCCCCCTACGAG.

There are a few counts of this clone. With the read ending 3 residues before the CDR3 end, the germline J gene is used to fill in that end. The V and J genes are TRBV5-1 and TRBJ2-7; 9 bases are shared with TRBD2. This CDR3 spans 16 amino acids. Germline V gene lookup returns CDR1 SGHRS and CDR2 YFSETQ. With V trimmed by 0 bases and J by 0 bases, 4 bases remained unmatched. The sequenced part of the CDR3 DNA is TGCGCCAGCAGCTTGGAGGCGGGAGGGCGCTCCTACGAG. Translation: CASSLEAGGRSYE. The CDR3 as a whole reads CASSLEAGGRSYEQYF.

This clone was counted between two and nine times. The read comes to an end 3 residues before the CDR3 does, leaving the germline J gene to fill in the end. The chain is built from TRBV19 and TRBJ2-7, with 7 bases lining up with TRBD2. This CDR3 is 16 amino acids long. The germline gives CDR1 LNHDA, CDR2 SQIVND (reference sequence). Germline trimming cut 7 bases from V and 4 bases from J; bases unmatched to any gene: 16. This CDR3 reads CASTLRPGGSIYEQYF. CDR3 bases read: TGTGCCAGTACTCTACGCCCTGGCGGGAGCATTTACGAG.

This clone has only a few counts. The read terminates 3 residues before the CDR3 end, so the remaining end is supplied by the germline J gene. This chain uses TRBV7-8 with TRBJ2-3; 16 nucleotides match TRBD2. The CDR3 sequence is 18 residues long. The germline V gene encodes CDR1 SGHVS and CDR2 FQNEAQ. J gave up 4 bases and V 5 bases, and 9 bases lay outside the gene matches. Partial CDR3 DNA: TGTGCCAGCAGCAGGATCCGGGGACTAGCGGGAGGGTCAGATACG. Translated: CASSRIRGLAGGSDT. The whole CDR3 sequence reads CASSRIRGLAGGSDTQYF.